This TCR beta chain emerged from a study of CD8+ T cells in alopecia areata. Whole-study results and caveats: Relative to normal scalp, lesional scalp, especially alopecia totalis/universalis, showed higher clonality.

The treatment was: oral pan-JAK inhibitor, 5-10 mg twice daily. This clone was observed a few times. Its antigen is still unknown. Sequencing templates came from extracted RNA that was reverse transcribed into cDNA. Produced via immunoSEQ multiplex PCR; TCRdb's table is partial and in-frame only. The data hold about 280,000 clones, with over 45% observed a single time. CDR1 and CDR2 from the germline V gene are SGDLS and YYNGEE. This CDR3 comprises 13 residues. The V and J ends lost 4 bases and 2 bases respectively, with 8 bases between them. The sequenced sample was CD4+ T cells sorted from blood, obtained at week 24, from a patient treated with tofacitinib. This receptor was taken from a human donor with alopecia areata. The gene calls are TRBV9 and TRBJ2-3; D is undetermined. CDR3 amino acids: CASSPSPTDTQYF. DNA of the CDR3: TGTGCCAGCAGCCCATCCCCCACAGATACGCAGTATTTT. Full variable domain (remainder filled in from reference TRBV9 and TRBJ2-3): DSGVTQTPKHLITATGQRVTLRCSPRSGDLSVYWYQQSLDQGLQFLIQYYNGEERAKGNILERFSAQQFPDLHSELNLSSLELGDSALYFCASSPSPTDTQYFGPGTRLTVL.